The rows below give T cell receptor beta chains drawn from one sample of a study of blood T cell repertoires in COVID-19. The data were produced by immunoSEQ multiplex PCR, yet TCRdb's version contains in-frame clones alone and is incomplete. Seen here are about 440,000 clones, 85% to 90% observed once, and the top ten hold about 4.5%. Source material: peripheral blood. All receptors derive from a woman aged 25 to 39 with acute or convalescent COVID-19. Each CDR3 is given with its conserved first and last residue. The D gene is left open where the match is weak. Clone sizes are given selectively: once, few, many, or a class where the clone is expanded.

V gene,J gene,clone size,D gene,CDR3 DNA,CDR3 protein
TRBV5-1,TRBJ2-5,-,-,TGCGCCAGCCGGGCGGGACAGCCACAAATCCAAGAGACCCAGTACTTC,CASRAGQPQIQETQYF
TRBV18,TRBJ1-2,-,-,TGTGCCAGCTCAGATAACAGGAACTATGGCTACACCTTC,CASSDNRNYGYTF
TRBV27,TRBJ1-6,-,-,TGTGCCAGCAGGGCCGATCCCCAAAATAATTCACCCCTCCACTTT,CASRADPQNNSPLHF
TRBV5-1,TRBJ2-7,-,TRBD2,TGCGCCAGCAGCTTAGCGGGGGGGTCCTACGAGCAGTACTTC,CASSLAGGSYEQYF
TRBV2,TRBJ2-5,-,TRBD1,TGTGCCAGCAGTCAAGGACAGGGCCACTTCCCCACCCAGCCCATTGATGGTGAGACCCAGTACTTC,CASSQGQGHFPTQPIDGETQYF
TRBV4-2,TRBJ2-7,-,TRBD1,TGTGCCAGCAGCCACGAAGGGACAGGCTCCTACGAGCAGTACTTC,CASSHEGTGSYEQYF
TRBV5-1,TRBJ2-5,once,TRBD2,TGCGCCAGCAGCGTGACTAGCGGGGGCTCGGGGGAGACCCAGTACTTC,CASSVTSGGSGETQYF
TRBV9,TRBJ2-3,-,TRBD1,TGTGCCAGCAGCGCCACAGGGGTCACAGATACGCAGTATTTT,CASSATGVTDTQYF
TRBV28,TRBJ2-4,-,-,TGTGCCAGCAGTGAGGGACAGCGGGTTCAGTACTTC,CASSEGQRVQYF
TRBV5-1,TRBJ1-2,-,-,TGCGCCAGCAGTTTAGGGGCATCGGATGGCTACACCTTC,CASSLGASDGYTF
TRBV29-1,TRBJ2-7,-,-,TGCAGCCTCCCTAACAGGTTGCTACACGAGCAGTACTTC,CSLPNRLLHEQYF
TRBV7-9,TRBJ2-7,-,-,TGTGCCAGCAGCTTACGGACAGAAAACGAGCAGTACTTC,CASSLRTENEQYF
TRBV28,TRBJ2-5,once,TRBD1,TGTGCCAGCAGTTTAGCTGGCAGGGGGCTTGAGACCCAGTACTTC,CASSLAGRGLETQYF
TRBV2,TRBJ2-5,-,TRBD2,TGTGCCAGCAGCGGGCTAGCGGGGGGTACTCTCCGGGAGACCCAGTACTTC,CASSGLAGGTLRETQYF
TRBV19,TRBJ1-1,-,-,TGTGCCAGTAGTAGGGGGCTGAACACTGAAGCTTTCTTT,CASSRGLNTEAFF
TRBV6-1,TRBJ1-2,-,-,TGTGCCAGCAGTGAAGAGTCCGGGTTTTATAACTATGGCTACACCTTC,CASSEESGFYNYGYTF
TRBV27,TRBJ2-7,few,-,TGTGCCAGCAGTTTAGCTTCAGGAGGGGCCTACGAGCAGTACTTC,CASSLASGGAYEQYF
TRBV2,TRBJ1-1,few,-,TGTGCCAGCACCTACGGGAGGAACACTGAAGCTTTCTTT,CASTYGRNTEAFF
TRBV7-2,TRBJ1-1,-,-,TGTGCCAGCAGCTTTCTTCAGTGGGAGACTGAAGCTTTCTTT,CASSFLQWETEAFF
TRBV6-5,TRBJ1-2,-,-,TGTGCCATCCAGGGCCCCTATGGCTACACCTTC,CAIQGPYGYTF
TRBV5-8,TRBJ1-6,-,-,TGTGCCAGCATCTCCAAAAGGGGAGGGAAGTCCTATAATTCACCCCTCCACTTT,CASISKRGGKSYNSPLHF
TRBV2,TRBJ2-1,-,TRBD2,TGTGCCAGCCCTAAGCGGGGGTCAGGGTGGGAACAGTTCTTC,CASPKRGSGWEQFF
TRBV5-1,TRBJ2-1,-,TRBD2,TGCGCCAGCAGCTCGACTAGCGGATTAAATGAGCAGTTCTTC,CASSSTSGLNEQFF
TRBV30,TRBJ1-5,-,-,TGTGCCTGGAGTGTAAAGACTTTTCAGCCCCAGCATTTT,CAWSVKTFQPQHF
TRBV29-1,TRBJ2-1,-,-,TGCAGCGTTGAGGAGGACCTTGATGAGCAGTTCTTC,CSVEEDLDEQFF
TRBV9,TRBJ1-2,-,TRBD1,TGTGCCAGCAGCGAACAGGGGAACTATGGCTACACCTTC,CASSEQGNYGYTF
TRBV19,TRBJ1-1,-,-,TGTGCCAGTAGGTTACAGGGTTACACTGAAGCTTTCTTT,CASRLQGYTEAFF
TRBV7-9,TRBJ2-3,once,TRBD2,TGTGCCAGCAGCTTATTGCGGGGGTGGGGAGATACGCAGTATTTT,CASSLLRGWGDTQYF
TRBV9,TRBJ2-7,-,-,TGTGCCAGCAGCTTCCGGACGGGGATCCTCTACGAGCAGTACTTC,CASSFRTGILYEQYF
TRBV24-1,TRBJ2-2,-,TRBD1,TGTGCCACCCAGGGACAGGGGAACACCGGGGAGCTGTTTTTT,CATQGQGNTGELFF
TRBV9,TRBJ2-3,-,TRBD1,TGTGCCAGCAGCGCCAATCAGGGGGCGGATACGCAGTATTTT,CASSANQGADTQYF
TRBV5-1,TRBJ2-7,-,TRBD1,TGCGCCAGCAGCTTGGAGGGACAGGGCTCCTACGAGCAGTACTTC,CASSLEGQGSYEQYF
TRBV24-1,TRBJ2-7,-,-,TGTGCCCCATATATTGTAGACAGCTCCTACGAGCAGTACTTC,CAPYIVDSSYEQYF
TRBV28,TRBJ1-2,-,TRBD1,TGTGCCAGCAGTACCCTTACAGGGGGCAACTATGGCTACACCTTC,CASSTLTGGNYGYTF
TRBV20-1,TRBJ2-3,-,-,TGCAGTGCTAGTAGTGGCGGCCGCCTCACAGATACGCAGTATTTT,CSASSGGRLTDTQYF